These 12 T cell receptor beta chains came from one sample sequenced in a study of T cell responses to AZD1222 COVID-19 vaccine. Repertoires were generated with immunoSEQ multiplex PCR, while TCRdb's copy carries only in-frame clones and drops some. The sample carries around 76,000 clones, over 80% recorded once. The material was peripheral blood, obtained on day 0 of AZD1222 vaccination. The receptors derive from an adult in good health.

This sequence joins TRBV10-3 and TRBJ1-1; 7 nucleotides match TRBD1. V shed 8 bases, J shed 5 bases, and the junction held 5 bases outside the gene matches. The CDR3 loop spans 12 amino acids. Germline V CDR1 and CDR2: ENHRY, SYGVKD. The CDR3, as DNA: TGTGCCATCCGACAGGGCGGGACTGAAGCTTTCTTT. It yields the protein CAIRQGGTEAFF.

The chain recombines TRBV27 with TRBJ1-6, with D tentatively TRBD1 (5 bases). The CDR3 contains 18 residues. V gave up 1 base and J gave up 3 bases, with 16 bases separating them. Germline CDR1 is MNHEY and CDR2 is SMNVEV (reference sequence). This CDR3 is CASSLWGGAGDYNSPLHF. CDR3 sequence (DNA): TGTGCCAGCAGTTTATGGGGCGGGGCAGGTGACTATAATTCACCCCTCCACTTT.

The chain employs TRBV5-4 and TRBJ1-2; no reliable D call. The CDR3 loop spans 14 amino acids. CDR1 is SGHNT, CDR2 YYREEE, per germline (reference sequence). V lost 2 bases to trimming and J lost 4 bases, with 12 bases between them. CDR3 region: CASSFEGGPYGYTF. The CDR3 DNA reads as TGTGCCAGCAGCTTCGAGGGCGGCCCCTATGGCTACACCTTC. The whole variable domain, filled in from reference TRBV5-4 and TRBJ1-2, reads ETGVTQSPTHLIKTRGQQVTLRCSSQSGHNTVSWYQQALGQGPQFIFQYYREEENGRGNFPPRFSGLQFPNYSSELNVNALELDDSALYLCASSFEGGPYGYTFGSGTRLTVV.

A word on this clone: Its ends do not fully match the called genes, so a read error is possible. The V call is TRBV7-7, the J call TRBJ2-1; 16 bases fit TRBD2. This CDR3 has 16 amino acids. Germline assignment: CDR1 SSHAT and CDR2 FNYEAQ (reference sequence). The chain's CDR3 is CASSLGTSGGVDEQFF. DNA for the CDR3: TGTGCTAGCAGCTTGGGGACTAGCGGGGGGGTAGATGAGCAGTTCTTC.

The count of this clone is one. DNA for the CDR3: TGTGCCAGCAGCGGGGTTACAGGGGCCGCTAACACTGAAGCTTTCTTT. Its protein product is CASSGVTGAANTEAFF. The rearrangement joins TRBV9 to TRBJ1-1, with 7 bases lining up with TRBD1. CDR3 size: 16 residues. J gave up 2 bases and V 3 bases, and 10 bases lay outside the gene matches. Germline V lookup: CDR1 SGDLS, CDR2 YYNGEE. The full variable domain, with the rest looked up from reference TRBV9 and TRBJ1-1, is DSGVTQTPKHLITATGQRVTLRCSPRSGDLSVYWYQQSLDQGLQFLIQYYNGEERAKGNILERFSAQQFPDLHSELNLSSLELGDSALYFCASSGVTGAANTEAFFGQGTRLTVV.

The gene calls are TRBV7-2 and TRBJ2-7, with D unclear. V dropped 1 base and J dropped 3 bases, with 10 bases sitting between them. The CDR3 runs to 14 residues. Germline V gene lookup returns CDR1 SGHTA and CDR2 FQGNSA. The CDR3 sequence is CASSLDWLSYEQYF. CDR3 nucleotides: TGTGCCAGCAGCTTAGATTGGTTGAGCTACGAGCAGTACTTC.

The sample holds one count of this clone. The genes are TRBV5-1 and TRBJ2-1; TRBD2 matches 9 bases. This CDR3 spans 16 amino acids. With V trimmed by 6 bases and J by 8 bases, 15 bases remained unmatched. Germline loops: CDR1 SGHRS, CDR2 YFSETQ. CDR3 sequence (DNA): TGCGCCAGCACTCGAGTCAGCGGGGGGCCGATGGATGAGCAGTTCTTC. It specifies CASTRVSGGPMDEQFF.

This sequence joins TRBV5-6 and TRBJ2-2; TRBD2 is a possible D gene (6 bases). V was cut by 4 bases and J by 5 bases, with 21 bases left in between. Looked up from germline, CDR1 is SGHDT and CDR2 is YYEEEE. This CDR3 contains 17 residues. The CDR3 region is CASSPRGGRVRTGELFF. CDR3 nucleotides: TGTGCCAGCAGCCCGCGGGGCGGCAGGGTCAGGACCGGGGAGCTGTTTTTT.

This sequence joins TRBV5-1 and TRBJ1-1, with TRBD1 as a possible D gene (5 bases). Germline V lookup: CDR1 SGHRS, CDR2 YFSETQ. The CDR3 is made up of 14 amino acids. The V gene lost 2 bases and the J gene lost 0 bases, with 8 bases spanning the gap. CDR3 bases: TGCGCCAGCAGCTTTGGGGGACTGAACACTGAAGCTTTCTTT. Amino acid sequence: CASSFGGLNTEAFF.

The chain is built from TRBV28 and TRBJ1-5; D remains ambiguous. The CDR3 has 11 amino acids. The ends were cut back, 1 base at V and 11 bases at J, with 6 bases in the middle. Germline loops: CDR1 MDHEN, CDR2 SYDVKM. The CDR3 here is CASSLYSTQHF. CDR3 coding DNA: TGTGCCAGCAGTTTATACAGCACCCAGCATTTT.

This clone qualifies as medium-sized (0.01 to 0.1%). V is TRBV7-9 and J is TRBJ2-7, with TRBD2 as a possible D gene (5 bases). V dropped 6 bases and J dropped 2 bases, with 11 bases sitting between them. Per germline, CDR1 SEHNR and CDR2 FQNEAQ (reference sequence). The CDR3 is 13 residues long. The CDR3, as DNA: TGTGCCAGCAGAGAGGGTTTGGCCTACGAGCAGTACTTC. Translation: CASREGLAYEQYF.

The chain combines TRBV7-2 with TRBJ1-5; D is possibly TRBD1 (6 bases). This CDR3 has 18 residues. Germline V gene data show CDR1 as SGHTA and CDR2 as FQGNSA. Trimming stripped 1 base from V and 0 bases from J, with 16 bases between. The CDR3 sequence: CASSLGGRDEYSNQPQHF. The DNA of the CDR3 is TGTGCCAGCAGCTTAGGGGGGCGAGATGAGTATAGCAATCAGCCCCAGCATTTT.